The TCR beta chain described here comes from a study of CD8 T cells in ankylosing spondylitis. Construction of TCR beta libraries was performed using quantitative 5'-RACE with molecular barcodes. TCRdb processed the 5' RACE reads anew with MiXCR; each CDR3 protein has one entry. The table includes under 850,000 distinct CDR3 sequences, around 17% detected once. The CDR3 length is 16 residues. The germline V gene encodes CDR1 MGHRA and CDR2 YSYEKL. Study-level results: Significantly higher representation of disease-linked clones was reported for matched ankylosing spondylitis synovial fluid. Peripheral blood held disease-linked clones only at relatively low frequency, and these were CD8+. In reactive arthritis synovial fluid and blood, some motif variants had been reported before. Made up of eight or nine highly homologous variants, a TCR beta motif appeared characteristic of ankylosing spondylitis blood.

This clonotype was counted only a few times. Its antigen is as yet unknown. One end of the junction is discordant with germline, which a read error may explain. Input material: blood, either unsorted or a sorted T cell fraction (not recorded which). V is TRBV4-1 and J is TRBJ2-3, with 11 bases matching TRBD1. The clonotype was recovered from a male donor with ankylosing spondylitis. The CDR3 spells CASTQEGQGAGDTQYF. CDR3 sequence (DNA): TGCGCCAGCACCCAAGAAGGACAGGGGGCAGGAGATACGCAGTATTTT.